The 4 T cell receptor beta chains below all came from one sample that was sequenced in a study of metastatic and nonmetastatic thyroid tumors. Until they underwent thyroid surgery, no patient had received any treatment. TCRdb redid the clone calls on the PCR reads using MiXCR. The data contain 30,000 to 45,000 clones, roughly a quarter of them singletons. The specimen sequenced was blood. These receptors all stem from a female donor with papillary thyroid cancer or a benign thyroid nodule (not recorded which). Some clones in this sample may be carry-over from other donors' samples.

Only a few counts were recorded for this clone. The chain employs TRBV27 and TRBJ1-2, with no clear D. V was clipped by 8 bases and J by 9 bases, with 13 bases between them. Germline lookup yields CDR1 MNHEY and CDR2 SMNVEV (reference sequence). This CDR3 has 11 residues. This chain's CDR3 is CASWNLRCYTF. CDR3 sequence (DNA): TGTGCCAGCTGGAACCTCAGGTGCTACACCTTC.

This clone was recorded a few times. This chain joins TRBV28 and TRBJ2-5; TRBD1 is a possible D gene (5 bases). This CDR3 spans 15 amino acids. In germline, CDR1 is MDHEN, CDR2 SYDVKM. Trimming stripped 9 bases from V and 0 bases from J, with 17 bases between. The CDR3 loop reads CASKTQGSYQETQYF. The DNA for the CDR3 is TGTGCCAGTAAAACGCAGGGATCGTACCAAGAGACCCAGTACTTC.

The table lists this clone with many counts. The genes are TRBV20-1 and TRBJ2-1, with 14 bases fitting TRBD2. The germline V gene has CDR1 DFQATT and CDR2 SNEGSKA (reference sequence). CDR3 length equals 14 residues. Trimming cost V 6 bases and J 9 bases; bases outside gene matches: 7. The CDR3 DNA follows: TGCAGTGCCGGTGGGACTAGCGGGAGCGGTGAGCAGTTCTTC. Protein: CSAGGTSGSGEQFF.

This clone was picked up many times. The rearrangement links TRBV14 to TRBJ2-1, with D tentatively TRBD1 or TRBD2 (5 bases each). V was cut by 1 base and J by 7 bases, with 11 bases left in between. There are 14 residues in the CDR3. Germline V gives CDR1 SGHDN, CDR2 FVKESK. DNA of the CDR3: TGTGCCAGCAGCCAAGTGGCAGGGAGTAATGAGCAGTTCTTC. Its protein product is CASSQVAGSNEQFF.